This T cell receptor (beta chain) was found in a study of CD8+CD57+ T cells in acquired aplastic anemia. A remark on this clonotype: Antigen: not known.

Genomic DNA, the template, was used for profiling of the TCR beta VDJ and CDR3. One entry per CDR3 protein, called by TCRdb with MiXCR from the reads. Of 150,000 to 200,000 distinct CDR3 sequences in the sample, around half were seen once. Selection for sequencing was limited to patients who had shown CD8+CD57+ cell expansion by flow cytometry. Sampling of blood occurred while the patients had still received no therapy. V lost 3 bases to trimming and J lost 6 bases, with 14 bases between them. Looked up from germline, CDR1 is DFQATT and CDR2 is SNEGSKA (reference sequence). This CDR3 has 13 amino acids. Study-level findings and limits: With respect to CD8+ Simpson's diversity, patients and controls did not differ significantly.

This TCR was recovered from a human donor with aplastic anemia. Sequencing used sorted CD4+, CD8+, or CD8+CD57+ T cells (not recorded which) from PBMCs. This chain joins TRBV20-1 and TRBJ1-1; D is perhaps TRBD1 (5 bases). CDR3 in DNA: TGCAGTGCTAGGGGTCAGGGTAGGTCTGAAGCTTTCTTT. It yields the protein CSARGQGRSEAFF.